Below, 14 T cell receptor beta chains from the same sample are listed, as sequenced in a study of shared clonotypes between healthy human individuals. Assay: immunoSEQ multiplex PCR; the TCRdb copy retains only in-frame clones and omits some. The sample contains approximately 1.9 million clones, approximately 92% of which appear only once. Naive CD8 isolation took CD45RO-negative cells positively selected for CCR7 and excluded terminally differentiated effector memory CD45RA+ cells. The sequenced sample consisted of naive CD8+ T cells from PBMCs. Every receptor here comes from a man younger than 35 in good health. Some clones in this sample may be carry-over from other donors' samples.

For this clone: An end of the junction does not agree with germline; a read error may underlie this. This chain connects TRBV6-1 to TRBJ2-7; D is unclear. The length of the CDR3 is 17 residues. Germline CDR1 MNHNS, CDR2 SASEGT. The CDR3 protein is CAISGYSPRTAEPEQYF. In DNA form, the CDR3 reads TGTGCCATCAGTGGGTACTCCCCTCGGACCGCAGAACCCGAGCAGTACTTC.

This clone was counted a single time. DNA for the CDR3: TGTGCCAGCAGCTTAGGAGGCGGGAGTCCTAATGAGCAGTTCTTC. Protein: CASSLGGGSPNEQFF. The chain links TRBV7-6 to TRBJ2-1; 7 bases agree with TRBD2. With V trimmed by 1 base and J by 7 bases, 7 bases remained unmatched. The CDR3 length is 15 residues. Germline V CDR1 and CDR2: SGHVS, FNYEAQ.

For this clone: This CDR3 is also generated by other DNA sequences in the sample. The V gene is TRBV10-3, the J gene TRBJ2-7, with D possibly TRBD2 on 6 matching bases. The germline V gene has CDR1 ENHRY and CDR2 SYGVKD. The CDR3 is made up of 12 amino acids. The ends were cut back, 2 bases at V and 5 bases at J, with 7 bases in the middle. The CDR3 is CAISEGGNEQYF. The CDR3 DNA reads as TGTGCCATCAGTGAGGGGGGGAACGAGCAGTACTTC.

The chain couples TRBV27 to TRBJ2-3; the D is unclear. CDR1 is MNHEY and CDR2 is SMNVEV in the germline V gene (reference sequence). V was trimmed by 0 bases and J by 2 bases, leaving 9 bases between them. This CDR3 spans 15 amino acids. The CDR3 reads CASSLSSTITDTQYF. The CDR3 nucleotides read TGTGCCAGCAGTTTATCTTCTACGATCACAGATACGCAGTATTTT.

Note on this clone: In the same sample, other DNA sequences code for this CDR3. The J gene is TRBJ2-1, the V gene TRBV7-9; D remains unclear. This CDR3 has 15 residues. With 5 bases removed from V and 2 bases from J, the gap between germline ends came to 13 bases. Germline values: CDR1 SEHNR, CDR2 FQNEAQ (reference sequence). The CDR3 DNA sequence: TGTGCCAGCAGCCCGCGACTCCCAACCTACAATGAGCAGTTCTTC. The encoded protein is CASSPRLPTYNEQFF.

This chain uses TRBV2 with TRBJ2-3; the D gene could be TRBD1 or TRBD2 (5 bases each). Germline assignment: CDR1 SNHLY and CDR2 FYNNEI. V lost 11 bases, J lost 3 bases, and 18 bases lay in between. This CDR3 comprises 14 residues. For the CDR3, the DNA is TGTGCCTTTCTTTGGGACCAGGGAACAGATACGCAGTATTTT. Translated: CAFLWDQGTDTQYF.

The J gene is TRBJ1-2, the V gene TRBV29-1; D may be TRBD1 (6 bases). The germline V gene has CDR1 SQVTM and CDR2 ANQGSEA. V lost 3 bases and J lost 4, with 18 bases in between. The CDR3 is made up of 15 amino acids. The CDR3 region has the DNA TGCAGCGTTGATTACGGGGGGCGCACCGGCTATGGCTACACCTTC. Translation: CSVDYGGRTGYGYTF. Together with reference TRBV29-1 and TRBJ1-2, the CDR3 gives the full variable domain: SAVISQKPSRDICQRGTSLTIQCQVDSQVTMMFWYRQQPGQSLTLIATANQGSEATYESGFVIDKFPISRPNLTFSTLTVSNMSPEDSSIYLCSVDYGGRTGYGYTFGSGTRLTVV.

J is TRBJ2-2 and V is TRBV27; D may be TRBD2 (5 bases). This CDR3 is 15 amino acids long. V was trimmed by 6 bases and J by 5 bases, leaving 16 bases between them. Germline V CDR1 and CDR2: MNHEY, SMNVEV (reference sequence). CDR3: CASSQTIRGTGELFF. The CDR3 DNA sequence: TGTGCCAGCAGCCAAACTATTCGGGGAACCGGGGAGCTGTTTTTT.

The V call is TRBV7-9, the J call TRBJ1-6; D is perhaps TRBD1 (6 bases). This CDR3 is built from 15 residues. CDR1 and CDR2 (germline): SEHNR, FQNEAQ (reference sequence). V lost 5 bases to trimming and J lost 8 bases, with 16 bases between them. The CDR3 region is CASSHPGASYSPLHF. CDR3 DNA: TGTGCCAGCAGCCATCCGGGGGCTTCCTATTCACCCCTCCACTTT.

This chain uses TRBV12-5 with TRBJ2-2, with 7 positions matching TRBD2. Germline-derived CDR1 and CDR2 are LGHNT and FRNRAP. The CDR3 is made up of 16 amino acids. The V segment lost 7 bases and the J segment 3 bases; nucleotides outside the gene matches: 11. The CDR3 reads CASADHAGGDTGELFF. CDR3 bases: TGTGCTAGTGCCGACCACGCTGGGGGGGACACCGGGGAGCTGTTTTTT.

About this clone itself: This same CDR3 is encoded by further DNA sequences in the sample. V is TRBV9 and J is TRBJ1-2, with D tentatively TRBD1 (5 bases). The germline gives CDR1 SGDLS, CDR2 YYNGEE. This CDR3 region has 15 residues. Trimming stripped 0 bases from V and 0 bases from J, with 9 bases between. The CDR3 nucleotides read TGTGCCAGCAGCGTAGGGGGCAGGCCTAACTATGGCTACACCTTC. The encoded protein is CASSVGGRPNYGYTF.

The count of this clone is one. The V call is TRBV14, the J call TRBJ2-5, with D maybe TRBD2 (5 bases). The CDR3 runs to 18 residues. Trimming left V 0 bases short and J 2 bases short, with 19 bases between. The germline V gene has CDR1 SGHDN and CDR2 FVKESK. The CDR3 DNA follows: TGTGCCAGCAGCCAAGATCTTCCGGCTAGCTCACCTCAAGAGACCCAGTACTTC. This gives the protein CASSQDLPASSPQETQYF.

The CDR3 DNA reads TGTGCCAGCAGTTTGGAAGGCAGCCAAGAGACCCAGTACTTC. Translating it yields CASSLEGSQETQYF. The chain links TRBV28 to TRBJ2-5; D is ambiguous. CDR3 length equals 14 residues. V shed 3 bases and J shed 1 base, with 9 bases lying between them. From germline, CDR1 is MDHEN and CDR2 SYDVKM.

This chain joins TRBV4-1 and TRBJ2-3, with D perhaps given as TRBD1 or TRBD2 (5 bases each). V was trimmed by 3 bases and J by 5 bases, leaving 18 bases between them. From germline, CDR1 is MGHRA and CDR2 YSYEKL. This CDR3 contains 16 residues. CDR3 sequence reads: CASSQDGTPSRDTQYF. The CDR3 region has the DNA TGCGCCAGCAGCCAGGACGGGACCCCCAGTCGAGATACGCAGTATTTT.